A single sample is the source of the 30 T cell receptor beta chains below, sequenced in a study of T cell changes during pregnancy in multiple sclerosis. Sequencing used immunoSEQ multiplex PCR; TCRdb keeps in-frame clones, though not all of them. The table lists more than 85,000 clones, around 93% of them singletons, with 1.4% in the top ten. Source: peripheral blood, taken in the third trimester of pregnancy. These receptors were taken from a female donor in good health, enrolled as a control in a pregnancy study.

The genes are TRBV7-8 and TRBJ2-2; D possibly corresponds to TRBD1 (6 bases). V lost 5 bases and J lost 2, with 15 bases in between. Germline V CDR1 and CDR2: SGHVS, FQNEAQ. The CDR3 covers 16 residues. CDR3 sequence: CASSRQGLKNTGELFF. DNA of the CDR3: TGTGCCAGCAGCCGGCAGGGGCTGAAAAACACCGGGGAGCTGTTTTTT.

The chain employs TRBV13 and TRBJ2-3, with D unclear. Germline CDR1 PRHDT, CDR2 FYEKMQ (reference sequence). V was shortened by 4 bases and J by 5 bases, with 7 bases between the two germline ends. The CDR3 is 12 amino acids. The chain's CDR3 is CASSSDIDTQYF. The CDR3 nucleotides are TGTGCCAGCAGCTCCGACATAGATACGCAGTATTTT.

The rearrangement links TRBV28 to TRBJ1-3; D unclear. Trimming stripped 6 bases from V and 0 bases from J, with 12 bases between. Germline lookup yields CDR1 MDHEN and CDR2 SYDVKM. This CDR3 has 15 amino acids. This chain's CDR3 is CASSQLGGSGNTIYF. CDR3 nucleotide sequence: TGTGCCAGCAGCCAACTTGGAGGCTCTGGAAACACCATATATTTT.

CDR3 bases: TGTGCCAGCAGCTCCAAGCGGACCATCTCCTACAATGAGCAGTTCTTC. Its protein is CASSSKRTISYNEQFF. The rearrangement joins TRBV7-9 to TRBJ2-1; tentatively, D is TRBD2 (5 bases). This CDR3 comprises 16 residues. Germline CDR1 SEHNR, CDR2 FQNEAQ (reference sequence). The V end lost 4 bases, the J end lost 0 bases, and 13 bases lay between the germline ends.

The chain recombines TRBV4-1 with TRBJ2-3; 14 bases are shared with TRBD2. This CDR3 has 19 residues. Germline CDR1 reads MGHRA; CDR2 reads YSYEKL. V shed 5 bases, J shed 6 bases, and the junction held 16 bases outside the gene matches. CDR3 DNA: TGCGCCAGCAGCGAAGGATCCCGGACTAGCGGGAGGATTCGGGATACGCAGTATTTT. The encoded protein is CASSEGSRTSGRIRDTQYF.

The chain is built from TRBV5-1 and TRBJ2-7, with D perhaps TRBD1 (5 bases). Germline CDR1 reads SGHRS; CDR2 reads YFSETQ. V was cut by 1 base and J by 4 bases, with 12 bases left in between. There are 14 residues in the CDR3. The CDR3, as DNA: TGCGCCAGCAGCTTGTTAGGACGGACATACGAGCAGTACTTC. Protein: CASSLLGRTYEQYF.

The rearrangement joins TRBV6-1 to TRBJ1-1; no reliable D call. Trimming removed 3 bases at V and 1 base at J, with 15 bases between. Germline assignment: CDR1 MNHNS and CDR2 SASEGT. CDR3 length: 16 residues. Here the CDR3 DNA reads TGTGCCAGCAGTGAGGTTGTGGCTTACGAGAACACTGAAGCTTTCTTT. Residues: CASSEVVAYENTEAFF.

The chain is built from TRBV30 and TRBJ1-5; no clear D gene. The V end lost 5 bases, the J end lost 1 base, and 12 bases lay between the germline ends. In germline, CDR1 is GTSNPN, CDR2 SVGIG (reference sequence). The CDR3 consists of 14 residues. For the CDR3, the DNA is TGTGCCTGGGCCGGTGGAGGGAGCAATCAGCCCCAGCATTTT. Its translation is CAWAGGGSNQPQHF.

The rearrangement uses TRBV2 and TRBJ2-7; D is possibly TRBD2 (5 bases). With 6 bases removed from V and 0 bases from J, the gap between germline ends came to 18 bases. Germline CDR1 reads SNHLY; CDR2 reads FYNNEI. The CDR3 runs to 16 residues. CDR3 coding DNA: TGTGCCAGCAGGATGGCCGGCCAGCGGATCTCCTACGAGCAGTACTTC. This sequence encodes CASRMAGQRISYEQYF.

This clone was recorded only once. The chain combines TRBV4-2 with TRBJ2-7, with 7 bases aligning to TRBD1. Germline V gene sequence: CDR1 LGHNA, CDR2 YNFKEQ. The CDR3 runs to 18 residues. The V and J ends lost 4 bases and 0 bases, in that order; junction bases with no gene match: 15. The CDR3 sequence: CASSRVTTGALGSYEQYF. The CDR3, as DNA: TGTGCCAGCAGCCGAGTTACAACAGGGGCCCTTGGCTCCTACGAGCAGTACTTC.

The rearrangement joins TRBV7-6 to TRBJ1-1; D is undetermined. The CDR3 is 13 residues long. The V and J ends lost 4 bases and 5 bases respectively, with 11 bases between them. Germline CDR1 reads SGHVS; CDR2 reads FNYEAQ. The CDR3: CASSWAGDTEAFF. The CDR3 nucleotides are TGTGCCAGCAGCTGGGCCGGGGATACTGAAGCTTTCTTT.

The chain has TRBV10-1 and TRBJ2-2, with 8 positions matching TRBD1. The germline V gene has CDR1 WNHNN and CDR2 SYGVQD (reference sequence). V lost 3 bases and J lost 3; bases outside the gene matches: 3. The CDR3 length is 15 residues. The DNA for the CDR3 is TGCGCCAGCAGTGACTTACAGGGGGACACCGGGGAGCTGTTTTTT. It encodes CASSDLQGDTGELFF.

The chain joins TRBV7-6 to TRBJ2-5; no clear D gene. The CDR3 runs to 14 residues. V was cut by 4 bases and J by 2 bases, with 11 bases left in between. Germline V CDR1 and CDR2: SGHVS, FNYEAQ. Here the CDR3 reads CASSYPPKQETQYF. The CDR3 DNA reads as TGTGCCAGCAGCTACCCTCCTAAACAAGAGACCCAGTACTTC.

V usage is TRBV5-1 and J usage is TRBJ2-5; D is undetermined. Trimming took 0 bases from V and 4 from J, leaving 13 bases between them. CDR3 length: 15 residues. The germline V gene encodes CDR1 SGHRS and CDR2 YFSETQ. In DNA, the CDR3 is TGCGCCAGCAGCTTGGGTTTTGGCTTACCAGAGACCCAGTACTTC. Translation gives CASSLGFGLPETQYF.

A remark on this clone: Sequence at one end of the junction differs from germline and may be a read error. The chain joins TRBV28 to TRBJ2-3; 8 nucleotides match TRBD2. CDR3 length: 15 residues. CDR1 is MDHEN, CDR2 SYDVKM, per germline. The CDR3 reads CASSFKAGGTDTQYF. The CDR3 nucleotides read TGTGCTAGCAGTTTTAAAGCGGGAGGCACAGATACGCAGTATTTT.

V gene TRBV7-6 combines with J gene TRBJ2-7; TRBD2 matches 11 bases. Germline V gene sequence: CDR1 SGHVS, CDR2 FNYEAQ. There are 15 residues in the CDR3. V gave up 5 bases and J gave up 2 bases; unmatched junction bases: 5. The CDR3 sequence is CASSIGTSGPYEQYF. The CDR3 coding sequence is TGTGCCAGCAGCATCGGGACTAGCGGCCCCTACGAGCAGTACTTC.

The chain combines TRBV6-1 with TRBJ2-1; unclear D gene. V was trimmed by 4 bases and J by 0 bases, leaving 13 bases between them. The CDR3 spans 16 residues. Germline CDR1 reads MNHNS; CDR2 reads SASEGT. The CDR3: CASSAISLISYNEQFF. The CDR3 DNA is TGTGCCAGCAGTGCCATCTCCCTAATCTCCTACAATGAGCAGTTCTTC.

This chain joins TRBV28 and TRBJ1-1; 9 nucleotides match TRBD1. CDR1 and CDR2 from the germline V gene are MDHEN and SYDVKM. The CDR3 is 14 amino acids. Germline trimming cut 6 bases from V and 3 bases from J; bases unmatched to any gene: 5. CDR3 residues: CASSRTGEDTEAFF. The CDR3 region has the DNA TGTGCCAGCAGCCGGACAGGGGAAGACACTGAAGCTTTCTTT.

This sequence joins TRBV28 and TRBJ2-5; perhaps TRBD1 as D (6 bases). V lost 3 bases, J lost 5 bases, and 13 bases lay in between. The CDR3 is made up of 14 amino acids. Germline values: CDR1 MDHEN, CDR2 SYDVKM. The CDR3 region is CASSFGQGRETQYF. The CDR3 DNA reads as TGTGCCAGCAGTTTCGGGCAGGGGCGGGAGACCCAGTACTTC.

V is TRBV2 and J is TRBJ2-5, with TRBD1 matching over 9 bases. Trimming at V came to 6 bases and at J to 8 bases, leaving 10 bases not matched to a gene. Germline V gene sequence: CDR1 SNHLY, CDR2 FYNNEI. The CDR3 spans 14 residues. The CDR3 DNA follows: TGTGCCAGCAGGGAAACAGGGGGCGGGCGCACCCAGTACTTC. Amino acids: CASRETGGGRTQYF.

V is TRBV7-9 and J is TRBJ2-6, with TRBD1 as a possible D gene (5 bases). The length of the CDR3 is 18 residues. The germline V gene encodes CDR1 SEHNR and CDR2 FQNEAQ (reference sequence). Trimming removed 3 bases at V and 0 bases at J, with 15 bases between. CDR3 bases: TGTGCCAGCAGCTTCTGGGTAGGGGCCTCCTCTGGGGCCAACGTCCTGACTTTC. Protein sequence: CASSFWVGASSGANVLTF.

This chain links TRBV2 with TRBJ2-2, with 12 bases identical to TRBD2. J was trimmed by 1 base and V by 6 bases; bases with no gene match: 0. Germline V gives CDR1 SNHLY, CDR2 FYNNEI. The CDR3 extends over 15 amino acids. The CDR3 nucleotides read TGTGCCAGCAGGGGACTAGCGGGGAACACCGGGGAGCTGTTTTTT. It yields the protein CASRGLAGNTGELFF.

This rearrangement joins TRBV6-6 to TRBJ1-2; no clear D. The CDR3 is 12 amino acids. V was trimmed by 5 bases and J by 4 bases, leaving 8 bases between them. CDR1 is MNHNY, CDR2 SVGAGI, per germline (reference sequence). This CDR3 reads CASSPTIYGYTF. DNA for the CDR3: TGTGCCAGCAGTCCTACCATCTATGGCTACACCTTC.

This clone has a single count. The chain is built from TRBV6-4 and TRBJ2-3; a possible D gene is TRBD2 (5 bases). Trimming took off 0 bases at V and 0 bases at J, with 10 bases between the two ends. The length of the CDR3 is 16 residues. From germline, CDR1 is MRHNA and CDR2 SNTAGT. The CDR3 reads CASSDSSAPSTDTQYF. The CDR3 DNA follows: TGTGCCAGCAGTGACTCTAGCGCGCCTAGCACAGATACGCAGTATTTT.

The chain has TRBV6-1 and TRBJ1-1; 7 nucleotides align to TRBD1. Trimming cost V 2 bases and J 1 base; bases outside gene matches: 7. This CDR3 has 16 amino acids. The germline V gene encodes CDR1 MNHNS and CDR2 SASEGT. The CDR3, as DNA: TGTGCCAGCAGTGAACTCCAGGGGGGAACGAACACTGAAGCTTTCTTT. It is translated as CASSELQGGTNTEAFF.

The CDR3 sequence: CASSPAGGASTDTQYF. The DNA for the CDR3 is TGTGCCAGCTCACCGGCGGGAGGGGCTAGCACAGATACGCAGTATTTT. The rearrangement joins TRBV18 to TRBJ2-3; 9 positions match TRBD2. CDR1 is KGHSH, CDR2 LQKENI, per germline. The V gene end was trimmed by 3 bases and the J gene end by 0 bases; junction bases not matched to a gene: 4. The CDR3 has 16 residues. Using reference TRBV18 and TRBJ2-3 for the parts outside the CDR3, the full variable domain is NAGVMQNPRHLVRRRGQEARLRCSPMKGHSHVYWYRQLPEEGLKFMVYLQKENIIDESGMPKERFSAEFPKEGPSILRIQQVVRGDSAAYFCASSPAGGASTDTQYFGPGTRLTVL.

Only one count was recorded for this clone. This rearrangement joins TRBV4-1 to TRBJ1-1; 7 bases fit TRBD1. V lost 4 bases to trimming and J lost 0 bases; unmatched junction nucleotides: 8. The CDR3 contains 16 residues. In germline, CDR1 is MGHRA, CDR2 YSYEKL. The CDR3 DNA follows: TGCGCCAGCAGCCGAGACAGGGTAGGGCTGAACACTGAAGCTTTCTTT. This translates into CASSRDRVGLNTEAFF.

This CDR3 is CASTLGQLNTGELFF. The CDR3 DNA follows: TGCGCCAGCACGCTGGGACAGCTGAACACCGGGGAGCTGTTTTTT. V usage is TRBV5-1 and J usage is TRBJ2-2, with 7 bases identical to TRBD1. The germline V gene encodes CDR1 SGHRS and CDR2 YFSETQ. There are 15 residues in the CDR3. V dropped 6 bases and J dropped 1; count of bases not matched to a gene: 6.

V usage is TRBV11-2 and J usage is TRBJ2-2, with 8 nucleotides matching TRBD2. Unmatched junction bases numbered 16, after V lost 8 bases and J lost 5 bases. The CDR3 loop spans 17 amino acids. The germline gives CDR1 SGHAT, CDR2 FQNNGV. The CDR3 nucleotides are TGTGCCAGCTTAGCTTATAGAAGCGGGAGAGGAACCGGGGAGCTGTTTTTT. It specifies CASLAYRSGRGTGELFF.

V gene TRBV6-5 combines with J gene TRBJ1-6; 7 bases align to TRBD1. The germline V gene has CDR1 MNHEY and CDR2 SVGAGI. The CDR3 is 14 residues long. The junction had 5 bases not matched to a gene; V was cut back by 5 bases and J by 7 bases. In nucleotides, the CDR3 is TGTGCCAGCAGTAACAGGGGTGGCAATTCACCCCTCCACTTT. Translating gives CASSNRGGNSPLHF.